The present entry profiles one T cell receptor (beta chain) with its context. Antigen: not known. This sample is drawn from a study of T-cell reconstitution after alpha-beta-depleted transplantation in children. Whole-study results and caveats: As was reported, about two months after transplant, alpha-beta T cells came from several hundred expanded graft clones. Day-60 TCRbeta diversity that was high in some patients was derived from surviving recipient T cells and thymic progenitors. Hyperexpanded clones declined; after one year, newly produced T cells mostly supplied diversity.

The junction had 6 bases not matched to a gene; V was cut back by 6 bases and J by 4 bases. Germline lookup yields CDR1 MNHNS and CDR2 SASEGT. The CDR3 totals 14 residues. TCRbeta library construction was performed incorporating unique molecular identifiers. TCRdb passed the PCR reads through MiXCR, listing each CDR3 protein once. Of 350,000 to 500,000 distinct CDR3 sequences detected, over 40% appear once; the ten largest clones hold 27%. This specimen consisted of PBMCs, obtained before TCRalphabeta/CD19-depleted stem cell transplant. The J gene is TRBJ2-1, the V gene TRBV6-1; 7 bases align to TRBD2. This clonotype was obtained from a girl under 10 years old with aplastic anemia, due to receive a stem cell transplant. CDR3 nucleotide sequence: TGTGCCAGCAGGGCGGGACTACCTTACAATGAGCAGTTCTTC. It encodes CASRAGLPYNEQFF.